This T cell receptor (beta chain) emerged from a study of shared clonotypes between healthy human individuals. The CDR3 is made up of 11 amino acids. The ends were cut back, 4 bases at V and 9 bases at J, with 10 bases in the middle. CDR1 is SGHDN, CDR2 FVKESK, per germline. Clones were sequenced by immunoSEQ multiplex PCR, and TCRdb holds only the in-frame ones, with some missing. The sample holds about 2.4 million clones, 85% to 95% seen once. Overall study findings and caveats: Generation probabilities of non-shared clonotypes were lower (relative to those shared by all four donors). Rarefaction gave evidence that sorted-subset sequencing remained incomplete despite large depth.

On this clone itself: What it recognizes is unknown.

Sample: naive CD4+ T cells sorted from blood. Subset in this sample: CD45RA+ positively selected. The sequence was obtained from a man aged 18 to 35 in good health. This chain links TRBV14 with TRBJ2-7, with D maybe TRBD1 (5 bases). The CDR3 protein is CASSLGARQYF. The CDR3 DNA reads TGTGCCAGCAGCCTTGGGGCAAGGCAGTACTTC.